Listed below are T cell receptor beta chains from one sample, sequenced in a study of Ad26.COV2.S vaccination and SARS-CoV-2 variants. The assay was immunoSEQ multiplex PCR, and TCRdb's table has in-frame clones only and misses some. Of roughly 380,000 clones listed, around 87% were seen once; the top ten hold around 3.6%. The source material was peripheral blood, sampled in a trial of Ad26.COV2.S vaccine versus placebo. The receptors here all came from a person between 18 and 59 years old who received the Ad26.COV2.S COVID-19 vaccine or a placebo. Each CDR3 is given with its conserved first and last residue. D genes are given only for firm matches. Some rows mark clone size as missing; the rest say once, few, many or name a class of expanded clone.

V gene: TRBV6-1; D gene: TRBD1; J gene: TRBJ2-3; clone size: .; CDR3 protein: CASSEYGQGDTQYF; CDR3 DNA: TGTGCCAGCAGTGAATATGGACAGGGTGATACGCAGTATTTT
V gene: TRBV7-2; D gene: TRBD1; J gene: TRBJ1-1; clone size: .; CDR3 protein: CASSLDRGQGDTEAFF; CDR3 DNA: TGTGCCAGCAGCTTAGACCGTGGACAGGGGGACACTGAAGCTTTCTTT
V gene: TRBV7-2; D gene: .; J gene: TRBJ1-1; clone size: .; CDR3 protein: CASSLPYLLNTEAFF; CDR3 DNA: TGTGCCAGCAGCCTACCCTATTTGCTGAACACTGAAGCTTTCTTT
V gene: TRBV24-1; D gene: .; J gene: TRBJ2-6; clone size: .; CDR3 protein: CATSEGGGAAGANVLTF; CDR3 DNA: TGTGCCACCAGTGAGGGGGGCGGGGCTGCTGGGGCCAACGTCCTGACTTTC
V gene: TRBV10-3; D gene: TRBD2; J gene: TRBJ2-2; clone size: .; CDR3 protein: CATTHGGGNTGELFF; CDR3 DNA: TGTGCCACCACACACGGCGGGGGGAACACCGGGGAGCTGTTTTTT
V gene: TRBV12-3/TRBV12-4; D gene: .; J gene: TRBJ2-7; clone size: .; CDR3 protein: CASLSGGLNEQYF; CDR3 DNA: TGTGCCAGCCTCTCAGGTGGGCTCAACGAGCAGTACTTC
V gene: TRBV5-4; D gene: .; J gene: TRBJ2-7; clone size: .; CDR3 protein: CASSIDIHYEQYF; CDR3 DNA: TGTGCCAGCAGCATTGACATACACTACGAGCAGTACTTC
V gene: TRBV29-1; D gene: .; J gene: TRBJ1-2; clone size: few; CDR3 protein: CSVEYDRVNYGYTF; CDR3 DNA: TGCAGCGTTGAATATGACAGAGTGAACTATGGCTACACCTTC
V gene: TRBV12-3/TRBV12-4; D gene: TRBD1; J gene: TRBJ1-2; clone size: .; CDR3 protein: CASSFGDRAGYTF; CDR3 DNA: TGTGCCAGCAGTTTTGGGGACAGGGCTGGCTACACCTTC
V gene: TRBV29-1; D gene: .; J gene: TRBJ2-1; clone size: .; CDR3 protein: CSVDSGLPGRSYNEQFF; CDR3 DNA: TGCAGCGTTGATAGTGGTTTACCGGGACGGTCCTACAATGAGCAGTTCTTC
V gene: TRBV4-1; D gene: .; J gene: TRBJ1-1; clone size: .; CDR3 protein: CASSHGQGKGTEAFF; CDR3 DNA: TGCGCCAGCAGCCACGGACAAGGAAAAGGCACTGAAGCTTTCTTT
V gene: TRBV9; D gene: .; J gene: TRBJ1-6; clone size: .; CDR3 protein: CASSVGRYNSPLHF; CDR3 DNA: TGTGCCAGCAGCGTAGGGCGATATAATTCACCCCTCCACTTT
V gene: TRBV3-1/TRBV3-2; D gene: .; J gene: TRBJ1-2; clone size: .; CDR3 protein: CASSQEGRFNGYTF; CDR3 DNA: TGTGCCAGCAGCCAAGAGGGCAGATTCAATGGCTACACCTTC
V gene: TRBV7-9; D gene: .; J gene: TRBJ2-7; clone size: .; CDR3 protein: CASARFSSEQYF; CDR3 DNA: TGTGCCAGCGCCAGGTTCTCCTCCGAGCAGTACTTC
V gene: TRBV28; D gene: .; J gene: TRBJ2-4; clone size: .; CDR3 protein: CASSPPRTGISIQYF; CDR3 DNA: TGTGCCAGCAGTCCTCCTCGGACTGGCATTAGCATTCAGTACTTC
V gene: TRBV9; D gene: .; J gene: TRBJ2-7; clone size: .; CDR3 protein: CASSVGPSYEQYF; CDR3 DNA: TGTGCCAGCAGCGTAGGCCCCTCCTACGAGCAGTACTTC
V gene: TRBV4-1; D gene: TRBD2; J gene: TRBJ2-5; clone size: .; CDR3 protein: CASSHNNGEGETQYF; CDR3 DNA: TGCGCCAGCAGCCATAACAATGGGGAGGGAGAGACCCAGTACTTC
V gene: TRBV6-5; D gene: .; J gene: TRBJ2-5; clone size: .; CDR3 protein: CASSYSRSLRQETQYF; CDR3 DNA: TGTGCCAGCAGTTACTCGAGATCCCTGAGACAAGAGACCCAGTACTTC
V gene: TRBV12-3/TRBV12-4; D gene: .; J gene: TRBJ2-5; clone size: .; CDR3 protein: CASSGIQETQYF; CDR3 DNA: TGTGCCAGCTCGGGGATCCAAGAGACCCAGTACTTC
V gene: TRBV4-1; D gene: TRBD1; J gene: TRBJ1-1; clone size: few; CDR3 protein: CASTPGQGANTEAFF; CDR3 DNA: TGCGCCAGCACCCCAGGACAGGGGGCGAACACTGAAGCTTTCTTT
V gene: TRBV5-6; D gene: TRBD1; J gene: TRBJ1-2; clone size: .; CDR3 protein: CASRGTANYGYTF; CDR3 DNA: TGTGCCAGCAGAGGGACAGCTAACTATGGCTACACCTTC
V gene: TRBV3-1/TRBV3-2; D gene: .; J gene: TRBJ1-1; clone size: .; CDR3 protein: CASSQSVDRIYTEAFF; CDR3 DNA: TGTGCCAGCAGCCAATCCGTCGACAGAATCTACACTGAAGCTTTCTTT
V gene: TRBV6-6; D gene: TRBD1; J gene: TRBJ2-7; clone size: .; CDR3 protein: CASSYLRRDSSYEQYF; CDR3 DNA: TGTGCCAGCAGTTACTTACGCCGGGACAGTTCCTACGAGCAGTACTTC
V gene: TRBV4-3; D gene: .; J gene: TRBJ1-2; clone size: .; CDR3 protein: CASSQDWKGGGGYTF; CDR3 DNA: TGCGCCAGCAGCCAAGATTGGAAAGGGGGTGGTGGCTACACCTTC
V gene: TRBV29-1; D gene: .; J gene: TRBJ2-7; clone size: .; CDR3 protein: CSVGTRDGYYEQYF; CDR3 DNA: TGCAGCGTGGGAACCCGGGACGGGTACTACGAGCAGTACTTC
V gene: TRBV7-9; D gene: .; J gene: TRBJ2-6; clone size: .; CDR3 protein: CASSPSLGSGANVLTF; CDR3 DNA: TGTGCCAGCAGCCCCTCCCTGGGCTCTGGGGCCAACGTCCTGACTTTC
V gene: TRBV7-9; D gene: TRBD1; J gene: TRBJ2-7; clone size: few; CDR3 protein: CASSSSMTGQGREQYF; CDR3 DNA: TGTGCCAGCAGTTCATCGATGACGGGACAGGGGAGGGAGCAGTACTTC
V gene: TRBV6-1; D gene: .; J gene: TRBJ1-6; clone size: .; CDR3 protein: CASSEAWEGSSSPLHF; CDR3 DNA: TGTGCCAGCAGTGAAGCATGGGAGGGTTCGAGTTCACCCCTCCACTTT
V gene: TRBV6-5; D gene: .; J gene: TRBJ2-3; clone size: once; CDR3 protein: CASHRADTQYF; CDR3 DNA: TGTGCCAGCCACAGGGCAGATACGCAGTATTTT
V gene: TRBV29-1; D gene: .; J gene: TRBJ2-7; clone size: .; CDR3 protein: CSVYGTVSYEQYF; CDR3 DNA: TGCAGCGTTTACGGGACGGTCTCCTACGAGCAGTACTTC
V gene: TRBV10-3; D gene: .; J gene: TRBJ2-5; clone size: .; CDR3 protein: CAISESGGYETQYF; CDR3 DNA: TGTGCCATCAGTGAGTCGGGGGGCTACGAGACCCAGTACTTC